The T cell receptor (beta chain) described here comes from a study of blood T cell repertoires in COVID-19. About the study: Some COVID-19 samples were acute and others convalescent; all came from the United States, Italy and Spain. T cells, B-cell-depleted T cells, or PBMCs provided the cDNA or gDNA that served as material.

The V end was cut by 11 bases, the J end by 1 base, with 18 bases between. This CDR3 contains 15 residues. CDR1 is MDHEN and CDR2 is SYDVKM in the germline V gene. In the authors' workflow: Reference gene primers were amplified, and this amplification served to estimate nucleated cell counts. Generated by immunoSEQ multiplex PCR, the TCRdb table keeps only in-frame clones and is missing some. The V and J calls and clone size were taken over from that table, and D and trimming were inferred from the DNA. The table has some 220,000 clones, 84% seen once. The clonotype was recovered from an elderly woman with active or convalescent COVID-19. The chain uses TRBV28 and TRBJ2-1, with D perhaps TRBD2 (6 bases). The sequencing sample was made of peripheral blood. The CDR3: CASERASYSYNEQFF. The CDR3 DNA is TGTGCCTCCGAGCGGGCCTCCTATTCCTACAATGAGCAGTTCTTC. The entire variable domain, with the rest obtained from reference TRBV28 and TRBJ2-1, is as follows: DVKVTQSSRYLVKRTGEKVFLECVQDMDHENMFWYRQDPGLGLRLIYFSYDVKMKEKGDIPEGYSVSREKKERFSLILESASTNQTSMYLCASERASYSYNEQFFGPGTRLTVL.